The clone carrying this TCR beta chain came up many times. The data stem from a study of CD8 T cells in ankylosing spondylitis. The CDR3 sequence is 15 residues long. Germline CDR1 reads SGDLS; CDR2 reads YYNGEE. V was pared by 3 bases and J by 5 bases, with 7 bases of the junction left unmatched. MiXCR, run by TCRdb on the 5' RACE reads, gives a single entry per CDR3 protein. The sample lists about 9,000 distinct CDR3 sequences; 3% to 5% were seen once. The rearrangement links TRBV9 to TRBJ2-3; 9 nucleotides line up with TRBD2. The sequence came from a female donor with ankylosing spondylitis or in good health (not recorded which). The material sequenced was blood, either unsorted or a sorted T cell fraction (not recorded which). CDR3 loop: CASSASGSGGDTQYF. Written as DNA, the CDR3 is TGTGCCAGCAGCGCCTCGGGTAGCGGGGGAGATACGCAGTATTTT.